This entry describes one TCR beta chain. The sample originates from a study of cytomegalovirus exposure and HLA in healthy donors. Study details: An early release of data contained 80 million to 85 million unique TCRs, which came from HLA-typed donors.

Nominal health characterized the donors when sampled, though unrecorded immune exposures were likely. Amplification used 60 Vbeta primers and 13 Jbeta primers. Some clones are missing from TCRdb's copy, which holds only in-frame ones; the method was immunoSEQ multiplex PCR. The sample lists about 200,000 clones, 82% seen once, with 5.5% to 7.5% in the top ten. This TCR was recovered from a man aged 35-49 years in good health and CMV-seropositive. Sequenced: PBMCs.

CDR3 in amino acids: CASSFGAGDLYGYTF. The DNA for the CDR3 is TGTGCCAGCAGTTTTGGCGCAGGGGATCTCTATGGCTACACCTTC. The chain joins TRBV27 to TRBJ1-2; perhaps TRBD1 as D (6 bases). This CDR3 is built from 15 residues. V lost 3 bases, J lost 4 bases, and 15 bases lay in between. CDR1 is MNHEY, CDR2 SMNVEV, per germline (reference sequence).